This T cell receptor beta chain is from a study of T cell repertoires in cytomegalovirus infection. In the study overall: Epitope selection comprised recently identified HLA-C-restricted CMV epitopes and well-studied HLA-B-restricted CMV epitopes. Based on public TCR beta signatures, there were indications of CMV infection and of a matching HLA type.

This clonotype occurred a few times. Its specificity is not known. CDR1 and CDR2 from the germline V gene are SEHNR and FQNEAQ (reference sequence). CDR3 length: 14 amino acids. The V end lost 5 bases, the J end lost 4 bases, and 14 bases lay between the germline ends. Via MiXCR, TCRdb re-called the reads, giving one row per CDR3 protein. The profile shows approximately 590,000 distinct CDR3 sequences, just under 40% of them singletons. The study, taken as a whole, reports: There were carriers of CMV plus the relevant HLA, and cumulative public TCR beta family frequency identified them. Clonotypes of TCR beta that were HLA-C-restricted and CMV-specific dominated the ex vivo response.

This rearrangement joins TRBV7-9 to TRBJ1-1; D may be TRBD1 (6 bases). The input for sequencing was cultured PBMCs, taken from culture after CMV antigen stimulation. The receptor comes from a human donor in good health (CMV status not recorded). Some clones in this sample may be carry-over from other donors' samples. In DNA form, the CDR3 reads TGTGCCAGCAGCCCACAGGGTCTAGGCACTGAAGCTTTCTTT. Encoded protein: CASSPQGLGTEAFF. Drawing the rest from reference TRBV7-9 and TRBJ1-1, the complete variable domain is DTGVSQNPRHKITKRGQNVTFRCDPISEHNRLYWYRQTLGQGPEFLTYFQNEAQLEKSRLLSDRFSAERPKGSFSTLEIQRTEQGDSAMYLCASSPQGLGTEAFFGQGTRLTVV.